One and the same sample provided the 14 T cell receptor beta chains below, sequenced in a study of T cells after yellow fever vaccination. TCRdb independently ran MiXCR on the 5' RACE reads; one entry per CDR3 protein. The sample carries 500,000 to 650,000 distinct CDR3 sequences, around 17% recorded once. This sample comprised PBMCs, obtained 5 days after the first yellow fever vaccination. The receptor set was obtained from a man aged 18 to 29 who received the YFV17D yellow fever vaccine.

This clonotype has just a few counts. The CDR3, as DNA: TGTGCCAGCAGCCAAGAAGGACGACTCAACAATGAGCAGTTCTTC. Its translation: CASSQEGRLNNEQFF. The chain joins TRBV3-1 to TRBJ2-1, with no clear D. The CDR3 is made up of 15 amino acids. Germline CDR1 LGHDT, CDR2 YNNKEL (reference sequence). V was shortened by 0 bases and J by 5 bases, with 11 bases between the two germline ends.

Only a few counts were recorded for this clonotype. The chain employs TRBV5-1 and TRBJ2-5; TRBD2 agrees at 9 bases. V shed 0 bases and J 0 bases; nucleotides not matched to a gene: 3. Germline CDR1 and CDR2: SGHRS and YFSETQ. The CDR3 length is 16 residues. CDR3 DNA sequence: TGCGCCAGCAGCTTGGTGGCGGGGGGGAACCAAGAGACCCAGTACTTC. This gives the protein CASSLVAGGNQETQYF.

This clonotype was picked up a small number of times. The rearrangement joins TRBV6-1 to TRBJ1-1, with TRBD1 matching 10 bases. V gave up 4 bases and J gave up 7 bases; unmatched junction bases: 6. CDR1 and CDR2 from the germline V gene are MNHNS and SASEGT. This CDR3 contains 14 residues. The CDR3 spells CASSVPGQGYEAFF. In DNA form, the CDR3 reads TGTGCCAGCAGTGTCCCGGGACAGGGGTATGAAGCTTTCTTT.

This clonotype was observed many times. The rearrangement links TRBV29-1 to TRBJ1-2; 7 bases align to TRBD1. Trimming at V came to 4 bases and at J to 4 bases, leaving 9 bases not matched to a gene. Germline lookup yields CDR1 SQVTM and CDR2 ANQGSEA. The CDR3 contains 14 residues. The CDR3 is CSVVHGTAFYGYTF. CDR3 nucleotide sequence: TGCAGCGTTGTTCACGGGACAGCGTTCTATGGCTACACCTTC.

The V call is TRBV5-5, the J call TRBJ2-7, with TRBD2 matching over 7 bases. The germline V gene has CDR1 SGHKS and CDR2 YYEKEE (reference sequence). J gave up 2 bases and V 3 bases, and 2 bases lay outside the gene matches. The CDR3 spans 13 residues. This CDR3 reads CASSWDYAYEQYV. The DNA of the CDR3 is TGTGCCAGCAGCTGGGACTATGCCTACGAGCAGTACGTC.

This rearrangement joins TRBV5-1 to TRBJ2-3; D perhaps matches TRBD1 (7 bases). Trimming left V 4 bases short and J 2 bases short, with 11 bases between. CDR1 SGHRS and CDR2 YFSETQ come from the germline V gene. The CDR3 covers 14 residues. In nucleotides, the CDR3 is TGCGCCAGCAGCGGAGGGACAGACACAGATACGCAGTATTTT. As protein: CASSGGTDTDTQYF.

The genes are TRBV12-3 or TRBV12-4 and TRBJ1-2; the D is unclear. The CDR3 runs 13 residues. V was pared by 3 bases and J by 4 bases, with 9 bases between. The CDR3 loop is CASSLVEIYGYTF. CDR3 sequence (DNA): TGTGCCAGCAGTTTGGTAGAAATCTATGGCTACACCTTC.

This clonotype occurred many times. The rearrangement joins TRBV7-6 to TRBJ2-7; the D gene is possibly TRBD1 (5 bases). CDR1 is SGHVS, CDR2 FNYEAQ, per germline. Deletions cut 1 base from V and 2 bases from J, with 6 bases between. The CDR3 has 13 residues. The CDR3 reads CASSLETAYEQYF. DNA for the CDR3: TGTGCCAGCAGCTTAGAGACAGCCTACGAGCAGTACTTC.

This sequence joins TRBV29-1 and TRBJ2-3; TRBD2 matches at 7 bases. Germline V gene sequence: CDR1 SQVTM, CDR2 ANQGSEA. The CDR3 sequence is 14 residues long. Trimming at V came to 6 bases and at J to 1 base, leaving 7 bases not matched to a gene. The CDR3 is CSVRRGRGTDTQYF. In nucleotides, the CDR3 is TGCAGCGTGAGGCGGGGGAGGGGCACAGATACGCAGTATTTT.

This clonotype was seen a few times. This chain links TRBV3-1 with TRBJ2-1, with 7 bases matching TRBD2. The CDR3 covers 18 residues. Germline CDR1 is LGHDT and CDR2 is YNNKEL (reference sequence). V was clipped by 0 bases and J by 0 bases; unmatched bases: 8. CDR3 nucleotide sequence: TGTGCCAGCAGCCAAGAAGGTTATCGGGGGGACTCCTACAATGAGCAGTTCTTC. Its protein is CASSQEGYRGDSYNEQFF.

This sequence joins TRBV4-2 and TRBJ1-5, with D possibly matching TRBD1 (5 bases). V was shortened by 1 base and J by 3 bases, with 10 bases between the two germline ends. The CDR3 length is 15 residues. Germline V gene lookup returns CDR1 LGHNA and CDR2 YNFKEQ. The DNA of the CDR3 is TGTGCCAGCAGCCAAGCGGGGCGGGTCAATCAGCCCCAGCATTTT. Protein product: CASSQAGRVNQPQHF.

On this clonotype: Its ends do not fully match the called genes, so a read error is possible. V gene TRBV7-7 combines with J gene TRBJ2-5; tentatively, D is TRBD1 (5 bases). The CDR3 sequence is 15 residues long. Germline CDR1 reads SSHAT; CDR2 reads FNYEAQ (reference sequence). CDR3 sequence (DNA): TGTGCTAGCAGCCGAAGCCAGGGCGGCCAAGAGACCCAGTACTTC. Residues: CASSRSQGGQETQYF.

This clonotype was seen repeatedly, ten times or more. The V call is TRBV3-1, the J call TRBJ2-5; 12 nucleotides align to TRBD2. Germline CDR1 and CDR2: LGHDT and YNNKEL (reference sequence). V lost 1 base and J lost 3; bases outside the gene matches: 6. The CDR3 covers 17 residues. CDR3 region: CASSQGATSGGEETQYF. For the CDR3, the DNA is TGTGCCAGCAGCCAAGGTGCGACTAGCGGGGGAGAAGAGACCCAGTACTTC.

This sequence joins TRBV5-1 and TRBJ2-1; D remains ambiguous. The CDR3 contains 13 residues. V lost 2 bases and J 7 bases, leaving 10 bases between the germline ends. Germline loops: CDR1 SGHRS, CDR2 YFSETQ. The CDR3 DNA reads TGCGCCAGCAGCTTATTCAGTAGGAATGAGCAGTTCTTC. This encodes CASSLFSRNEQFF.